This TCR beta chain is drawn from a study of T cell responses to AZD1222 COVID-19 vaccine. Sequencing was performed with immunoSEQ multiplex PCR; in TCRdb, only in-frame clones are kept and a portion is missing. The table has roughly 150,000 clones, 85% to 90% seen once. Comment on this clone: Its specificity is not known.

Findings and caveats of the study: At baseline, just 5 or 6 AZD1222 recipients tested seropositive. It should be noted that donors were predominantly white British and more often female, and clonal diversity was possibly underestimated.

CDR1 is MDHEN, CDR2 SYDVKM, per germline. The CDR3 spans 18 residues. J was trimmed by 0 bases and V by 3 bases; bases with no gene match: 7. Sequences were derived from peripheral blood, sampled 28 days after the second AZD1222 dose. The sequence was collected from an adult who received the AZD1222 COVID-19 vaccine. The chain links TRBV28 to TRBJ1-6; TRBD1 matches at 8 bases. Written as DNA, the CDR3 is TGTGCCAGCAGTTTCTTGGCAGGGGGCCTCTCCTATAATTCACCCCTCCACTTT. This gives the protein CASSFLAGGLSYNSPLHF.